Given below is one TCR beta chain in context. The antigen is unknown. Libraries were prepared by immunoSEQ multiplex PCR; TCRdb keeps only in-frame clonotypes and omits some of them. The sample records some 150,000 clones, more than 85% being singletons. This specimen comes from a study of T cell responses to AZD1222 COVID-19 vaccine. General study results and limits: Spike-specific TCR depth and breadth grew after two AZD1222 doses. Regions left unmutated in variants are reportedly the target of nearly half of spike-specific TCRs. At 160-218 and 743-854, vaccine-associated CD4 TCRs were dominant, and they spanned spike. In a largely white British group with more females than males, clonal diversity was possibly underestimated.

CDR3 length: 13 amino acids. V lost 6 bases and J 1 base, leaving 10 bases between the germline ends. Germline V lookup: CDR1 MNHEY, CDR2 SVGAGI. The TCR originated in an adult who received the AZD1222 COVID-19 vaccine. The rearrangement joins TRBV6-5 to TRBJ2-7; D call uncertain. The source was peripheral blood, collected 28 days after the second AZD1222 dose. The CDR3, as DNA: TGTGCCAGCAGGTCACAGCGATCCTACGAGCAGTACTTC. Translated: CASRSQRSYEQYF.